A single sample is the source of the 14 T cell receptor beta chains below, sequenced in a study of technical replicates of blood from a handful of donors. TCRdb keeps only in-frame clones here, not all; method: immunoSEQ multiplex PCR. The sample includes 70,000 to 75,000 clones, more than 85% of them seen just once. Input material: T cells isolated from PBMCs. The receptors come from a human donor in good health.

This CDR3 reads CASSQVGQGYEQYF. CDR3 DNA: TGCGCCAGCAGCCAAGTGGGACAGGGCTACGAGCAGTACTTC. The gene calls are TRBV4-1 and TRBJ2-7; TRBD1 matches at 9 bases. V lost 1 base and J lost 3; bases outside the gene matches: 1. Germline CDR1 and CDR2: MGHRA and YSYEKL. CDR3 length: 14 residues.

The rearrangement uses TRBV4-1 and TRBJ1-5; TRBD1 matches at 8 bases. The trim removed 6 bases at V and 3 bases at J, leaving 10 bases unmatched. CDR3 size: 16 residues. Germline CDR1 is MGHRA and CDR2 is YSYEKL. The CDR3 loop is CASRQGQAFTNQPQHF. The CDR3 DNA reads as TGCGCCAGCAGACAGGGACAGGCCTTTACCAATCAGCCCCAGCATTTT.

In DNA, the CDR3 is TGTGCCAGCAACCCCGGGAGGGACAGGGTGTTGTCCGAGCAGTACTTC. Amino acid sequence: CASNPGRDRVLSEQYF. This rearrangement joins TRBV21-1 to TRBJ2-7; the D segment call TRBD1 is taken from the table without a DNA check. TRBV21-1 constitutes a pseudogene. This CDR3 has 16 residues.

J is TRBJ2-5 and V is TRBV29-1; 11 nucleotides align to TRBD1. Germline V CDR1 and CDR2: SQVTM, ANQGSEA. CDR3 size: 15 residues. After removal of 3 bases from V and 4 bases from J, the junction contained 7 bases not matched to a gene. The CDR3 reads CSVDPRTGGRETQYF. For the CDR3, the DNA is TGCAGCGTTGACCCCCGGACAGGGGGCCGAGAGACCCAGTACTTC.

V is TRBV19 and J is TRBJ2-2; possibly TRBD2 for D (5 bases). The germline V gene encodes CDR1 LNHDA and CDR2 SQIVND (reference sequence). The V end was cut by 7 bases, the J end by 7 bases, with 16 bases between. This CDR3 region has 14 residues. The DNA for the CDR3 is TGTGCCAGTAAACTAGGGAGAGGAATCGGGGAGCTGTTTTTT. Translated: CASKLGRGIGELFF.

This clone has a single count. This chain links TRBV30 with TRBJ1-2, with 8 bases aligning to TRBD1. The V gene end was trimmed by 2 bases and the J gene end by 0 bases; junction bases not matched to a gene: 11. Germline values: CDR1 GTSNPN, CDR2 SVGIG (reference sequence). CDR3 length: 17 amino acids. CDR3 in amino acids: CAWSQPHRGEANYGYTF. The DNA of the CDR3 is TGTGCCTGGAGTCAACCTCACAGGGGGGAGGCTAACTATGGCTACACCTTC.

The chain couples TRBV27 to TRBJ2-2, with D perhaps matching TRBD1 (6 bases). The CDR3 sequence is 14 residues long. The germline V gene encodes CDR1 MNHEY and CDR2 SMNVEV (reference sequence). Trimming pared 5 bases from V and 4 bases from J, leaving 11 bases between. This CDR3 is CASSGQGFTGELFF. The CDR3 DNA reads as TGTGCCAGCAGTGGCCAGGGGTTCACCGGGGAGCTGTTTTTT.

The chain links TRBV2 to TRBJ1-1, with TRBD1 as a possible D gene (5 bases). Germline CDR1 SNHLY, CDR2 FYNNEI. The V and J ends lost 2 bases and 5 bases respectively, with 9 bases between them. The CDR3 is made up of 13 amino acids. CDR3 residues: CASSERSGTEAFF. Written as DNA, the CDR3 is TGTGCCAGCAGTGAACGGTCAGGGACTGAAGCTTTCTTT.

This chain connects TRBV27 to TRBJ2-5; 9 bases fit TRBD1. CDR1 and CDR2 from the germline V gene are MNHEY and SMNVEV (reference sequence). There are 16 residues in the CDR3. J lost 3 bases, V lost 4 bases, and 9 bases had no gene match. CDR3 region: CASSSYWTGEEETQYF. The CDR3 coding sequence is TGTGCCAGCAGTTCATACTGGACAGGGGAGGAAGAGACCCAGTACTTC.

V and J are TRBV5-1 and TRBJ1-5, with 8 bases fitting TRBD1. Per the germline V gene, CDR1 is SGHRS and CDR2 is YFSETQ. The J segment lost 6 bases and the V segment lost 7 bases, leaving 9 bases of the junction unmatched. The CDR3 contains 14 residues. The CDR3 nucleotides read TGCGCCAGCCGCTCGGACAGGGAGATTCAGCCCCAGCATTTT. The encoded protein is CASRSDREIQPQHF.

The chain links TRBV28 to TRBJ2-7; D perhaps matches TRBD1 (5 bases). This CDR3 has 16 residues. CDR1 is MDHEN and CDR2 is SYDVKM in the germline V gene. Trimming took off 2 bases at V and 0 bases at J, with 14 bases between the two ends. The CDR3 region has the DNA TGTGCCAGCAGTTTACCGCTTAGGGGATACTCCTACGAGCAGTACTTC. This translates into CASSLPLRGYSYEQYF.

This rearrangement joins TRBV6-4 to TRBJ1-5; 8 nucleotides line up with TRBD1. Losses at the gene ends were 7 bases for V and 3 bases for J; bases not matched to a gene: 17. This CDR3 is built from 18 residues. Germline V gene lookup returns CDR1 MRHNA and CDR2 SNTAGT. CDR3 protein: CASTDSDPGQAINQPQHF. The CDR3 region has the DNA TGTGCCAGCACCGATTCCGACCCGGGACAGGCTATCAATCAGCCCCAGCATTTT.

This chain uses TRBV28 with TRBJ2-6; perhaps TRBD1 as D (5 bases). This CDR3 spans 14 amino acids. Germline CDR1 MDHEN, CDR2 SYDVKM. Trimming removed 11 bases at V and 0 bases at J, with 11 bases between. The CDR3 DNA is TGTGCCTCACACAGGCACTCTGGGGCCAACGTCCTGACTTTC. The encoded protein is CASHRHSGANVLTF.

The V gene is TRBV28, the J gene TRBJ2-3; 8 nucleotides line up with TRBD2. The CDR3 extends over 19 amino acids. V was pared by 6 bases and J by 2 bases, with 19 bases of the junction left unmatched. From germline, CDR1 is MDHEN and CDR2 SYDVKM. The CDR3 is CASRDNGRARSPPTDTQYF. In DNA form, the CDR3 reads TGTGCCAGCAGGGATAACGGGAGGGCCCGGTCGCCACCCACAGATACGCAGTATTTT.